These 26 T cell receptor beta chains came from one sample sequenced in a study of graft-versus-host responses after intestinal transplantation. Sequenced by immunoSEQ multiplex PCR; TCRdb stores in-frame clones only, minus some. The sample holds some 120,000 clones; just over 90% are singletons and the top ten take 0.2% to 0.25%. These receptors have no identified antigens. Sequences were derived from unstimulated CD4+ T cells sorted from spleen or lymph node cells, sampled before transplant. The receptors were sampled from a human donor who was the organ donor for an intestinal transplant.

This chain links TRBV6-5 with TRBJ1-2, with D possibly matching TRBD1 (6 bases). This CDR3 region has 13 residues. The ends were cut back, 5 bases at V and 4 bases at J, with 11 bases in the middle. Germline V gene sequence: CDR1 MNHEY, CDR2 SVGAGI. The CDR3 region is CASSESGAYGYTF. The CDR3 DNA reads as TGTGCCAGCAGTGAATCGGGGGCCTATGGCTACACCTTC.

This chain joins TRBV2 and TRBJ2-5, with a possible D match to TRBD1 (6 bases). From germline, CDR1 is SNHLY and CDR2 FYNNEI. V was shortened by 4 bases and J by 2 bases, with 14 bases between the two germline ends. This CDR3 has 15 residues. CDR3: CASSVQGQAQETQYF. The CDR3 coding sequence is TGTGCCAGCAGTGTCCAGGGGCAGGCTCAAGAGACCCAGTACTTC.

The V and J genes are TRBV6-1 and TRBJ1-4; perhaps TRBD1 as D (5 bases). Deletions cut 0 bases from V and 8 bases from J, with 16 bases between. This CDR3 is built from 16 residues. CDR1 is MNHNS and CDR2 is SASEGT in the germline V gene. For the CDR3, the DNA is TGTGCCAGCAGTGAAGCGCGAGGGGTACGGGGGGAAAAACTGTTTTTT. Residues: CASSEARGVRGEKLFF.

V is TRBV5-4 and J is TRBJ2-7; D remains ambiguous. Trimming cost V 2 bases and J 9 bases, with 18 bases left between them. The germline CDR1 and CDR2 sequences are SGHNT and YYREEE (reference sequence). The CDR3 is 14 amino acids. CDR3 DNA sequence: TGTGCCAGCAGCTTTCACGGTCCGGGCCTAGGGCAGTACTTC. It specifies CASSFHGPGLGQYF.

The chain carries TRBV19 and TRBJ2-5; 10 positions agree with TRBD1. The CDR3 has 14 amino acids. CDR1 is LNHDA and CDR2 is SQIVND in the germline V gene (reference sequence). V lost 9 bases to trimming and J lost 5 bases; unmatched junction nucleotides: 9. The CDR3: CASAQTGGWETQYF. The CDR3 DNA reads TGTGCCAGCGCCCAGACAGGGGGCTGGGAGACCCAGTACTTC.

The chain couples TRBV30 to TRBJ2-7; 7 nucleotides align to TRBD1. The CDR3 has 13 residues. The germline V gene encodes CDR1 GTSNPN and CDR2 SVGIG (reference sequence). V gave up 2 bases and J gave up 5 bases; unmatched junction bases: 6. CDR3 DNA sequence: TGTGCCTGGAGTCCGGACAGGAGCCACGAGCAGTACTTC. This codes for CAWSPDRSHEQYF.

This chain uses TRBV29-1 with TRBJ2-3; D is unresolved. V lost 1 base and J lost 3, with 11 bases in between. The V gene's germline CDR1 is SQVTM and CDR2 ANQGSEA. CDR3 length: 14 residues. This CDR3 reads CSVEVVVRTDTQYF. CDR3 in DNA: TGCAGCGTTGAAGTGGTAGTGAGGACAGATACGCAGTATTTT.

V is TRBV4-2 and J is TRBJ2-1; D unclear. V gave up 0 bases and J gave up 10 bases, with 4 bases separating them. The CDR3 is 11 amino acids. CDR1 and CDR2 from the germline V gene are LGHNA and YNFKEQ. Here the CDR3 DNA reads TGTGCCAGCAGCCAAGAAGTCGAGCAGTTCTTC. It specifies CASSQEVEQFF.

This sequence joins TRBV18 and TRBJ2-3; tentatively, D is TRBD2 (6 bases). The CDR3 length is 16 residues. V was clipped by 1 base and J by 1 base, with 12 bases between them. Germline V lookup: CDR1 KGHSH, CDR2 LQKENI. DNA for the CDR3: TGTGCCAGCTCACCACGGGGCGGGGAAGGCACAGATACGCAGTATTTT. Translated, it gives CASSPRGGEGTDTQYF.

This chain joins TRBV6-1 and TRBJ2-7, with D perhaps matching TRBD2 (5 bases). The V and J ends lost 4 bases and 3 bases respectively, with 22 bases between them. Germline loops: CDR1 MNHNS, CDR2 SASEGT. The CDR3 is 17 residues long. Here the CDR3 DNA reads TGTGCCAGCAGTGTGGGGAGTCCAGCGGCTCGGGACTACGAGCAGTACTTC. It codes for CASSVGSPAARDYEQYF.

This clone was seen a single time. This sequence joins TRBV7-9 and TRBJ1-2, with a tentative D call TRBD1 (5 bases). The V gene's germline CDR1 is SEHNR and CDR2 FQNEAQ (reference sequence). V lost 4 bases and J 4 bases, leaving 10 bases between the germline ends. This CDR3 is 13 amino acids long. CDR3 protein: CASSSRGPYGYTF. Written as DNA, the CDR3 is TGTGCCAGCAGCTCGCGGGGACCCTATGGCTACACCTTC. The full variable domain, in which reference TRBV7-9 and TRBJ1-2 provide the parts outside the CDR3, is DTGVSQNPRHKITKRGQNVTFRCDPISEHNRLYWYRQTLGQGPEFLTYFQNEAQLEKSRLLSDRFSAERPKGSFSTLEIQRTEQGDSAMYLCASSSRGPYGYTFGSGTRLTVV.

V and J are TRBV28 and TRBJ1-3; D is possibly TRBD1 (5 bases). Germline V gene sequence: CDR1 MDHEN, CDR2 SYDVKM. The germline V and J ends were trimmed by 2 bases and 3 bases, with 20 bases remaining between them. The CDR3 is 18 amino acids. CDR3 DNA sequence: TGTGCCAGCAGTTTACAGTCGGCGGCAGGGAGAGATGGAAACACCATATATTTT. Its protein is CASSLQSAAGRDGNTIYF.

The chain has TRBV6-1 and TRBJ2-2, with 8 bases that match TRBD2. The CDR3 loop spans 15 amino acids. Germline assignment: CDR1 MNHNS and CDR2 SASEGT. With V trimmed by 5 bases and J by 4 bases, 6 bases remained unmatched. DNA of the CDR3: TGTGCCAGCAGTTCGGGACTAGTAAGCACCGGGGAGCTGTTTTTT. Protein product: CASSSGLVSTGELFF.

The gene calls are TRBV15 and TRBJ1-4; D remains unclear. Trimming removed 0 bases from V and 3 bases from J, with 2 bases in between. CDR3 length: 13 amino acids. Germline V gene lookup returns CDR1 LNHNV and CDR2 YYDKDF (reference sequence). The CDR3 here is CATSREPNEKLFF. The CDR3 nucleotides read TGTGCCACCAGCAGAGAGCCTAATGAAAAACTGTTTTTT.

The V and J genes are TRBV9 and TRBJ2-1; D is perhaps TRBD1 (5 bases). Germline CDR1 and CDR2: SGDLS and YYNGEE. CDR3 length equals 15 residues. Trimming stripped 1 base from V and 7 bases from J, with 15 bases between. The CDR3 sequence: CASSVRGGSKNEQFF. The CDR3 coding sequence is TGTGCCAGCAGCGTAAGGGGTGGTAGCAAGAATGAGCAGTTCTTC.

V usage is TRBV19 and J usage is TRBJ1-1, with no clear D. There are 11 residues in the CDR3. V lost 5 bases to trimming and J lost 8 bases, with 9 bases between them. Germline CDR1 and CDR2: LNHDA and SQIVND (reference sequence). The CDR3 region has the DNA TGTGCCAGTAGTGGGGAAACCGAAGCTTTCTTT. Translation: CASSGETEAFF.

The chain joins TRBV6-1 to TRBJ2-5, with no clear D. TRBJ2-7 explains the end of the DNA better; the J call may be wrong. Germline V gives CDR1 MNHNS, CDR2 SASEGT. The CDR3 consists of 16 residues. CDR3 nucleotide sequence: TGTGCCAGCAGTGAATGGTTGAAGGGAACAGCCTACGAGCAGTACTTC. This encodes CASSEWLKGTAYEQYF.

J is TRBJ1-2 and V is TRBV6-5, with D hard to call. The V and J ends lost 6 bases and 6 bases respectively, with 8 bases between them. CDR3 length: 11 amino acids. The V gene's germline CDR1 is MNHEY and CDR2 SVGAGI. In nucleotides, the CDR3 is TGTGCCAGCAGCCGCTTAAATGGCTACACCTTC. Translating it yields CASSRLNGYTF.

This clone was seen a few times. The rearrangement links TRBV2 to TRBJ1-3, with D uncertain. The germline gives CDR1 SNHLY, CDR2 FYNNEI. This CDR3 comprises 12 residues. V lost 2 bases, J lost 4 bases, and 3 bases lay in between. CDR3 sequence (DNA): TGTGCCAGCAGTGAATGGGGAAACACCATATATTTT. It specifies CASSEWGNTIYF.

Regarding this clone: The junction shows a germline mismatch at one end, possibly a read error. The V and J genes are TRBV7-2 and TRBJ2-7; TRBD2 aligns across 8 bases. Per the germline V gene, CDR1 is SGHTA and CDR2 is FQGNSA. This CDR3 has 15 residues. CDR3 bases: TGTGCCAGCAGCTTGATCGCGGGGGGATTCTACGGGCAGTACTTC. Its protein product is CASSLIAGGFYGQYF.

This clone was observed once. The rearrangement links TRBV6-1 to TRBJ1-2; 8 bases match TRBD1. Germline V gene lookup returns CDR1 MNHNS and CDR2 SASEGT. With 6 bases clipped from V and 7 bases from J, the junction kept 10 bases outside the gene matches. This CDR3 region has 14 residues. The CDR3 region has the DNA TGTGCCAGCAGACCCGGGACAGGTACTCGTGGCTACACCTTC. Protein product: CASRPGTGTRGYTF.

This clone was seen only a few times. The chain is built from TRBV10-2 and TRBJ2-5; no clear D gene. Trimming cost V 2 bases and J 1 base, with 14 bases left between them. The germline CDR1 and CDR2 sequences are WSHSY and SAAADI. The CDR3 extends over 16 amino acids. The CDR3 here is CASSEGLGRSQETQYF. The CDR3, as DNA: TGCGCCAGCAGTGAGGGCCTCGGACGGAGCCAAGAGACCCAGTACTTC.

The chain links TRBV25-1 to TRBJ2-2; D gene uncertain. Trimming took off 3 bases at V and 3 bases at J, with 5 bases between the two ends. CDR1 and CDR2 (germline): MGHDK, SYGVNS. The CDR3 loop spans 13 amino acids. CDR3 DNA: TGTGCCAGCAGTGACCCAGACACCGGGGAGCTGTTTTTT. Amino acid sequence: CASSDPDTGELFF.

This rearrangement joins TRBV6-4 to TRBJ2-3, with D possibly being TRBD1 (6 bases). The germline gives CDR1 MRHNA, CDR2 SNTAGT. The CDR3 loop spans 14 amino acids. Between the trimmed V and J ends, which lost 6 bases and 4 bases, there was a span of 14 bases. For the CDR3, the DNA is TGTGCCAGCAGCACGGACAGTTGGGCAGATACGCAGTATTTT. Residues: CASSTDSWADTQYF.

The CDR3 region is CASSDSRVSGLPPFF. In DNA form, the CDR3 reads TGTGCCAGCAGTGACTCGAGGGTTTCGGGTCTACCCCCGTTCTTC. This chain links TRBV6-4 with TRBJ2-1; possible D gene TRBD2, 5 bases. This CDR3 comprises 15 residues. V was clipped by 0 bases and J by 15 bases, with 21 bases between them. CDR1 and CDR2 from the germline V gene are MRHNA and SNTAGT.

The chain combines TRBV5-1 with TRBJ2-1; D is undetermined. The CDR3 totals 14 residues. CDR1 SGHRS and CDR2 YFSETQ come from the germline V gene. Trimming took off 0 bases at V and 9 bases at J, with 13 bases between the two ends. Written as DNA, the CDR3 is TGCGCCAGCAGCTTGGAGTTCCTGGGTGCTGAGCAGTTCTTC. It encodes CASSLEFLGAEQFF.